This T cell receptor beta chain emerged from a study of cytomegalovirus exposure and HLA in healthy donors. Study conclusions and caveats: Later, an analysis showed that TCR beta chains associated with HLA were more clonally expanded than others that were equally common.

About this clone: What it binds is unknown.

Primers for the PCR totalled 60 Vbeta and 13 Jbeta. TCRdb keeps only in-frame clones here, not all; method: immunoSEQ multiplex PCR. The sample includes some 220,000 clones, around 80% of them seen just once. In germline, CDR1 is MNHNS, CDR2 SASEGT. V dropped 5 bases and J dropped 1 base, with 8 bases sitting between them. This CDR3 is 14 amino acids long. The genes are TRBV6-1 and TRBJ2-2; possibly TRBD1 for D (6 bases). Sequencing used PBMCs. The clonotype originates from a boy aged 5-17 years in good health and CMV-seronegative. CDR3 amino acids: CASSSRGNTGELFF. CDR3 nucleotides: TGTGCCAGCAGTAGCAGGGGGAACACCGGGGAGCTGTTTTTT.